The next 3 T cell receptor beta chains were all read from a single sample in a study of regulatory T cells in long-lasting Graves disease. Time point: newly diagnosed GD, antithyroid drugs for less than 3 months. PBMC RNA was the source of the TCR library. TCR beta libraries were built with iRepertoire HTBI primers and Arm-PCR of CDR3 regions. MiXCR was run by TCRdb on the multiplex PCR reads, yielding one entry per CDR3 protein. The sample contains hundreds of thousands of distinct CDR3 sequences, more than 10% of which appear only once. Separately, the same data were catalogued under a study of T cells in Graves' hyperthyroidism and ophthalmopathy.

The sample in question was peripheral blood mononuclear cells (PBMCs), obtained at new diagnosis, from a patient treated with antithyroid drugs. The receptors stem from a woman in her 30s with Graves disease.

The table lists this clonotype with many counts. The rearrangement uses TRBV12-3 or TRBV12-4 and TRBJ2-5, with 7 bases identical to TRBD1. V shed 6 bases, J shed 1 base, and the junction held 5 bases outside the gene matches. There are 14 residues in the CDR3. CDR3 sequence: CASSQGQTQETQYF. The CDR3 coding sequence is TGTGCCAGCAGCCAGGGACAGACCCAAGAGACCCAGTACTTC.

The table lists this clonotype with a few counts. The gene calls are TRBV4-1 and TRBJ1-2; D is possibly TRBD1 (6 bases). The V and J ends lost 4 bases and 2 bases respectively, with 17 bases between them. CDR3 length: 16 amino acids. Per germline, CDR1 MGHRA and CDR2 YSYEKL. The CDR3 sequence: CASSPHAGARNYGYTF. The CDR3, as DNA: TGCGCCAGCAGCCCGCACGCAGGGGCCCGCAACTATGGCTACACCTTC.

This clonotype showed up just once. A clone one base away is much larger, so this may be a read error. The chain has TRBV18 and TRBJ2-5, with 10 bases that match TRBD1. The V gene end was trimmed by 3 bases and the J gene end by 13 bases; junction bases not matched to a gene: 14. The CDR3 is 15 residues long. Germline V gives CDR1 KGHSH, CDR2 LQKENI. The CDR3 bases are TGTGCCAGCTCACCCGGACAGGGGGAGAACTACGAGCGGTACTTC. It translates to CASSPGQGENYERYF.